This TCR beta chain was recorded in a study of control samples from healthy donors and cancer patients (TCRdb year 2020). Libraries were made using the immunoSEQ multiplex PCR assay. In TCRdb, the immuneACCESS table is reduced to in-frame sequences with V and J assigned. These tables do not hold every clone; where another copy was compared, an unresolved V gene accounts for under half, and the others remain unexplained. This sample is represented by tens of thousands of clones; about 88% of them were singletons. The top ten clones comprise 5.7% of the sample. CDR1 is given as GTSNPN and CDR2 as SVGIG, both from the germline V gene (reference sequence). V is cut back by 4 bases and J by 2 bases, with 8 bases in the junction unmatched. The cysteine opens and the phenylalanine closes a CDR3 of 15 amino acids. The retained sequence is limited to the CDR3, 45 bases, with the frame set at the first base.

This clone was seen only once. This receptor's antigen is unknown. Base qualities are not at hand, and no much larger clone is one base apart. The sequence derives from a woman aged 50 to 60 in good health. Input material: blood. The V and J genes are TRBV30 and TRBJ2-7; 10 junctional bases match TRBD1. The nucleotide sequence reads TGTGCCTGGATTAAAGCTGGGACAGGGGCCTACGAGCAGTACTTC. Translated, this gives CAWIKAGTGAYEQYF.